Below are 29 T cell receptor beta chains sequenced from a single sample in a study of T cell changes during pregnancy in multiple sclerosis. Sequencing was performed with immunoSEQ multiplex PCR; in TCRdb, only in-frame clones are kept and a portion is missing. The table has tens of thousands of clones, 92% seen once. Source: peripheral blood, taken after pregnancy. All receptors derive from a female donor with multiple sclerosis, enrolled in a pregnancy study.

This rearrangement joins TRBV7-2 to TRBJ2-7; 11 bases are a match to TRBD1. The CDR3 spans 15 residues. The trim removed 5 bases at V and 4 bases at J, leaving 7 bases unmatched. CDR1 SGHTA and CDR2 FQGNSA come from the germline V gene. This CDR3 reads CASSQTGQGVYEQYF. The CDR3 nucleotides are TGTGCCAGCAGCCAAACGGGACAGGGGGTATACGAGCAGTACTTC.

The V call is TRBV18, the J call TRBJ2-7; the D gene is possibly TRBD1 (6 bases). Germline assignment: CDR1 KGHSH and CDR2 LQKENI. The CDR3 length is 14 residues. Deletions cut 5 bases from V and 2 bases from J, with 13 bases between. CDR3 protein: CASSDLGQTYEQYF. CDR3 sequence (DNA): TGTGCCAGCTCAGACCTAGGACAGACCTACGAGCAGTACTTC.

The CDR3 nucleotides read TGTGCCTGGTCGCCTACAGGGGTCGATGGCTACACCTTC. This translates into CAWSPTGVDGYTF. V and J are TRBV30 and TRBJ1-2; 7 bases line up with TRBD1. The CDR3 runs to 13 residues. V dropped 5 bases and J dropped 6; count of bases not matched to a gene: 9. Per germline, CDR1 GTSNPN and CDR2 SVGIG (reference sequence).

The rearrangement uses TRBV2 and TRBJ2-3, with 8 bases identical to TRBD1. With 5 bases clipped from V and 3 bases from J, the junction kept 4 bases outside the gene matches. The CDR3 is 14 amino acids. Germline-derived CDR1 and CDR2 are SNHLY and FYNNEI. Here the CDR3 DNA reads TGTGCCAGCAGTTCCTGGACAGGGACAGATACGCAGTATTTT. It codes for CASSSWTGTDTQYF. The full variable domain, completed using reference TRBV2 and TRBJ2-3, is EPEVTQTPSHQVTQMGQEVILRCVPISNHLYFYWYRQILGQKVEFLVSFYNNEISEKSEIFDDQFSVERPDGSNFTLKIRSTKLEDSAMYFCASSSWTGTDTQYFGPGTRLTVL.

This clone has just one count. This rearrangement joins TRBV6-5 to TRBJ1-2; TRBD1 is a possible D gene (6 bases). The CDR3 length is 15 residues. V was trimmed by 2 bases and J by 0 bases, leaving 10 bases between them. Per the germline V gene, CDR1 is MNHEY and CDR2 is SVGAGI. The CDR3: CASSYPRGSNYGYTF. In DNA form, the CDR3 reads TGTGCCAGCAGTTACCCGAGGGGGTCTAACTATGGCTACACCTTC.

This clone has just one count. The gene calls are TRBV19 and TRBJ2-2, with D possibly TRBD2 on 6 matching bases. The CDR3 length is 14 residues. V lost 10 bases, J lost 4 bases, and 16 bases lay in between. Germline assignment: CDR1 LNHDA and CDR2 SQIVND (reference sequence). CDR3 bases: TGTGCCACCCGGGGGACTCCGATCACCGGGGAGCTGTTTTTT. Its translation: CATRGTPITGELFF. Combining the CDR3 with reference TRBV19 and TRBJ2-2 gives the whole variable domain DGGITQSPKYLFRKEGQNVTLSCEQNLNHDAMYWYRQDPGQGLRLIYYSQIVNDFQKGDIAEGYSVSREKKESFPLTVTSAQKNPTAFYLCATRGTPITGELFFGEGSRLTVL.

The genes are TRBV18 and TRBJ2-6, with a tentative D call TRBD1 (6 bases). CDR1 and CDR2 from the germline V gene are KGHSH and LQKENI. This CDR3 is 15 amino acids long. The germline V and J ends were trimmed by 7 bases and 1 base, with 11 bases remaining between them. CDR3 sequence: CASLDQGSGANVLTF. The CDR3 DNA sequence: TGTGCCAGCTTAGATCAGGGGTCTGGGGCCAACGTCCTGACTTTC.

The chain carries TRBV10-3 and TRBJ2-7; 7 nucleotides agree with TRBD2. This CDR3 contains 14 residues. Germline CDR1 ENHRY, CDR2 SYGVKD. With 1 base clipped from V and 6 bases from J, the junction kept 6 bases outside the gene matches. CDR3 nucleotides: TGTGCCATCAGTGAGTTGGCGGGAGAACGCGAGCAGTACTTC. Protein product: CAISELAGEREQYF.

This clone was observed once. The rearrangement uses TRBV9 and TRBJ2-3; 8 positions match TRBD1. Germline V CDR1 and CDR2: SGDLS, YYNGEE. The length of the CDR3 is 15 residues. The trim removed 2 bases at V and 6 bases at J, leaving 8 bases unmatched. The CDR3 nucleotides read TGTGCCAGCAGCGTCCCTGGGACAGGAACCGATACGCAGTATTTT. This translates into CASSVPGTGTDTQYF.

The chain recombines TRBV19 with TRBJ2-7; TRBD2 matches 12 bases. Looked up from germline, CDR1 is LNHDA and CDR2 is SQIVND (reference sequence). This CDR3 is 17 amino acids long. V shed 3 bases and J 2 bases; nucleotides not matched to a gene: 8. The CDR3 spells CASSIRLAGGPTYEQYF. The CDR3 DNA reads TGTGCCAGTAGTATTCGGCTAGCGGGAGGGCCAACCTACGAGCAGTACTTC. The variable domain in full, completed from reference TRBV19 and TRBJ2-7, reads DGGITQSPKYLFRKEGQNVTLSCEQNLNHDAMYWYRQDPGQGLRLIYYSQIVNDFQKGDIAEGYSVSREKKESFPLTVTSAQKNPTAFYLCASSIRLAGGPTYEQYFGPGTRLTVT.

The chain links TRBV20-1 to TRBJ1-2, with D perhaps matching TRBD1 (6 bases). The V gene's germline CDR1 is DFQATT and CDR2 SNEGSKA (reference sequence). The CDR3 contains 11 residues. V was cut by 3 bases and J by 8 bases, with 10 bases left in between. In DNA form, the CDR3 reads TGCAGTGCTAGGTCGGGGGGCGGCTACACCTTC. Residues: CSARSGGGYTF.

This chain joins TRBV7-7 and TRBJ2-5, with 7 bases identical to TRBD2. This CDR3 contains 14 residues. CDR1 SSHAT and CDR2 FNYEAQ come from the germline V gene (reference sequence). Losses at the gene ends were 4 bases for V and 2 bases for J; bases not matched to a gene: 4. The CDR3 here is CASSSGTTQETQYF. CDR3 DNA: TGTGCCAGCAGCTCGGGGACTACACAAGAGACCCAGTACTTC.

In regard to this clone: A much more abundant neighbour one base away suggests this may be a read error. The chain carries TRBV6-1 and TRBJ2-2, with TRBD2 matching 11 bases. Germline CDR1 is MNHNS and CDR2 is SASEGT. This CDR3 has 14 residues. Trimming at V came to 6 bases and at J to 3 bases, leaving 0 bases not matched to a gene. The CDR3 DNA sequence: TGTGCCAGCAGGGGACTAGCGGACACCGGGGAGCTGTTTTTT. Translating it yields CASRGLADTGELFF.

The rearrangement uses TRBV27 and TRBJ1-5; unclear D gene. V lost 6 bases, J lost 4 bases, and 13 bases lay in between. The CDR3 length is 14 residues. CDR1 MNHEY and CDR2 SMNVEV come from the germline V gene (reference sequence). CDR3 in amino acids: CASSPMADNQPQHF. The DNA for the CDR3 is TGTGCCAGCAGCCCGATGGCGGATAATCAGCCCCAGCATTTT.

The CDR3 loop is CASSLGLGARGTDTQYF. The CDR3 DNA reads as TGTGCCAGCAGCTTAGGATTGGGGGCTCGGGGCACAGATACGCAGTATTTT. The V gene is TRBV5-6, the J gene TRBJ2-3, with D perhaps matching TRBD1 (6 bases). The CDR3 runs to 17 residues. Germline CDR1 reads SGHDT; CDR2 reads YYEEEE. V lost 2 bases, J lost 1 base, and 17 bases lay in between.

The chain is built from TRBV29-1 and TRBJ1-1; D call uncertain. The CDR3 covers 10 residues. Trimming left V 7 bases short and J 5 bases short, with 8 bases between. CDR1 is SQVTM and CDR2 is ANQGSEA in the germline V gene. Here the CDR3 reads CSALLTEAFF. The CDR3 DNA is TGCAGCGCTCTTCTTACTGAAGCTTTCTTT.

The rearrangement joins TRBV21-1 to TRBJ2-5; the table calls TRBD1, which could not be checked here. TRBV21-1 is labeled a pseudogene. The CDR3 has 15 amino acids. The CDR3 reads CASSNLGQIQETQYF. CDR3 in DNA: TGTGCCAGCAGCAACCTCGGACAGATCCAAGAGACCCAGTACTTC.

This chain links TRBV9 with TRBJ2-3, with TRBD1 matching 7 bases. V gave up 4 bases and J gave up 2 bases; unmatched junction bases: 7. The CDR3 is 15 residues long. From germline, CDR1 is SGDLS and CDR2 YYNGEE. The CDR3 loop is CASSLRTGDTDTQYF. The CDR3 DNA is TGTGCCAGCAGCTTACGGACAGGCGACACAGATACGCAGTATTTT. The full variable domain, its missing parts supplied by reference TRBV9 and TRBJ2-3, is DSGVTQTPKHLITATGQRVTLRCSPRSGDLSVYWYQQSLDQGLQFLIQYYNGEERAKGNILERFSAQQFPDLHSELNLSSLELGDSALYFCASSLRTGDTDTQYFGPGTRLTVL.

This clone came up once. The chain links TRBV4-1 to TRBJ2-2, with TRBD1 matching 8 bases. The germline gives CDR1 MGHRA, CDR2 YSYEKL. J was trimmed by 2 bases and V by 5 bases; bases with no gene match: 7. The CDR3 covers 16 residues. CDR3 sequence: CASSKGQGPNTGELFF. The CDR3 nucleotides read TGCGCCAGCAGCAAAGGACAGGGACCAAACACCGGGGAGCTGTTTTTT.

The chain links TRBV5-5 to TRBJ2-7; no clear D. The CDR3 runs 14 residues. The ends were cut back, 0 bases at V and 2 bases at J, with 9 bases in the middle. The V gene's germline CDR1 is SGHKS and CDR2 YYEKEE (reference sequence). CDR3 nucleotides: TGTGCCAGCAGCTTGGTGGTGCTAGCCTACGAGCAGTACTTC. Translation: CASSLVVLAYEQYF.

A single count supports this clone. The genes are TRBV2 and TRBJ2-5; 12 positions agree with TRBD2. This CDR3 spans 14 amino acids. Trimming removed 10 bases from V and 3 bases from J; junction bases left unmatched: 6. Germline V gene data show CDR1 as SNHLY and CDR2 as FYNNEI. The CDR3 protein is CAMLTSGSEETQYF. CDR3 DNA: TGTGCCATGCTGACTAGCGGGAGCGAAGAGACCCAGTACTTC.

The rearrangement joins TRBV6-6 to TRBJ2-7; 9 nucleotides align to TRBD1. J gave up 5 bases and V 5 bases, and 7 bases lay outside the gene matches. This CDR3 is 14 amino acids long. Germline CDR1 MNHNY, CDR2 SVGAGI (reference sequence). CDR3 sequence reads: CASSVPGTGNEQYF. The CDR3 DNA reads TGTGCCAGCAGTGTTCCCGGGACAGGGAACGAGCAGTACTTC.

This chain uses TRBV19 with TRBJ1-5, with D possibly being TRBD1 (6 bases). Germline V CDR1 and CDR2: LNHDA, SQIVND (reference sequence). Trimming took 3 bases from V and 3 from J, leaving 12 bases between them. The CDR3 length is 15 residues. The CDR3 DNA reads TGTGCCAGTAGTATCAGGGGTCGAGACAATCAGCCCCAGCATTTT. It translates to CASSIRGRDNQPQHF.

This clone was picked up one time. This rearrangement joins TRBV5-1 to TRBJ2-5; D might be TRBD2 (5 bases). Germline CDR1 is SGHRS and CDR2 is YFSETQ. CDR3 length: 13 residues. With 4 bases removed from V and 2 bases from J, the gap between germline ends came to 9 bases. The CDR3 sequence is CASSLSGQETQYF. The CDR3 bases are TGCGCCAGCAGCCTAAGCGGACAAGAGACCCAGTACTTC.

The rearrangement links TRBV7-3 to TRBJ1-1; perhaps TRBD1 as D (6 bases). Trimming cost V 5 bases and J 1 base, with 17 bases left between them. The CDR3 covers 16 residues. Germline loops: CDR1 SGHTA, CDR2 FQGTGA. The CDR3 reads CASSPGLRTANTEAFF. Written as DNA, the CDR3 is TGTGCCAGCAGCCCCGGCTTACGGACAGCGAACACTGAAGCTTTCTTT.

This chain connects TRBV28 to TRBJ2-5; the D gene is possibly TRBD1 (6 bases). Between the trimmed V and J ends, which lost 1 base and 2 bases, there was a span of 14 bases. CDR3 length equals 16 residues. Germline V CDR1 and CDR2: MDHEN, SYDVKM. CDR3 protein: CASSLYTGWGQETQYF. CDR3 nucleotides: TGTGCCAGCAGTTTATATACAGGGTGGGGACAAGAGACCCAGTACTTC.

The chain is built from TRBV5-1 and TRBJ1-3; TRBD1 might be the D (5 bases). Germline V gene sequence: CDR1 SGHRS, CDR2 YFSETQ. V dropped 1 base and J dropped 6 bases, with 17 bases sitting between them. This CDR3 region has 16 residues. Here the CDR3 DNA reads TGCGCCAGCAGCTTGAATACTTTAGGAGGGGAAAACACCATATATTTT. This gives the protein CASSLNTLGGENTIYF.

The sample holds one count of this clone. CDR3 protein: CASSISDRLPYNEQFF. The CDR3 nucleotides read TGTGCCAGTAGTATATCCGACAGGTTGCCCTACAATGAGCAGTTCTTC. The V and J genes are TRBV19 and TRBJ2-1; weak D call: TRBD1 (6 bases). V lost 2 bases and J 2 bases, leaving 13 bases between the germline ends. Per germline, CDR1 LNHDA and CDR2 SQIVND (reference sequence). CDR3 length: 16 residues.

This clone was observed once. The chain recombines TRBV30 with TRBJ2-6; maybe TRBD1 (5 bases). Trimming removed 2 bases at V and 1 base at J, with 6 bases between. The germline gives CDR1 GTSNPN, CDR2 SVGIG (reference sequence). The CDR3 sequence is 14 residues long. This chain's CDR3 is CAWSRGSGANVLTF. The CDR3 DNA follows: TGTGCCTGGAGTAGGGGTTCTGGGGCCAACGTCCTGACTTTC. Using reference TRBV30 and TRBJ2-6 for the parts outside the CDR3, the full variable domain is SQTIHQWPATLVQPVGSPLSLECTVEGTSNPNLYWYRQAAGRGLQLLFYSVGIGQISSEVPQNLSASRPQDRQFILSSKKLLLSDSGFYLCAWSRGSGANVLTFGAGSRLTVL.